This record looks at one TCR beta chain sequence and its context. Its antigen is not identified. The sample is drawn from a study of cytomegalovirus exposure and HLA in healthy donors. PCR involved 60 Vbeta and 13 Jbeta primers. This table comes from immunoSEQ multiplex PCR, and its TCRdb copy is limited to in-frame clones, with some not included. In the table there are approximately 130,000 clones, over 65% of which are singletons. V trimming: 5 bases; J trimming: 0 bases; junction bases outside the gene matches: 9. The CDR3 has 18 residues. Per germline, CDR1 MDHEN and CDR2 SYDVKM. Study findings and constraints: TRBV6-2, TRBV6-3 and some other V segments were excluded as indistinguishable. As was reported, the HLA-A and HLA-B alleles of most subjects were accurately predicted from TCR beta sequences.

The sample consisted of PBMCs. The chain employs TRBV28 and TRBJ1-3; TRBD1 aligns across 11 bases. The TCR originated in a woman in her thirties or forties in good health and CMV-seronegative. In DNA, the CDR3 is TGTGCCAGCAGTCGGGACAGGGGGGCTATAAGCTCTGGAAACACCATATATTTT. Its protein product is CASSRDRGAISSGNTIYF.